This is a list of T cell receptor beta chains from one sample in a study of blood T cell repertoires in COVID-19. Libraries were prepared by immunoSEQ multiplex PCR; TCRdb keeps only in-frame clonotypes and omits some of them. The table records more than 85,000 clones, 75% to 90% of them present only once. Material: peripheral blood. These receptors were collected from a woman aged 50 to 65 with COVID-19, enrolled during active disease. Both conserved end residues are part of each CDR3. Fields, in order: D gene, clone size, V gene, J gene, CDR3 DNA, CDR3 protein. D genes are given only for firm matches. The size field is filled for only some rows; it gives once, few, many or a size class.

D: -
size: many
V: TRBV5-1
J: TRBJ2-4
DNA: TGCGCCAGCAGCTTGGAAGGGTCTGGAGGCAAAAACATTCAGTACTTC
CDR3: CASSLEGSGGKNIQYF

D: -
size: -
V: TRBV7-8
J: TRBJ1-2
DNA: TGTGCCAGCAGCCACAGGGTACCTAACTATGGCTACACCTTC
CDR3: CASSHRVPNYGYTF

D: -
size: -
V: TRBV24-1
J: TRBJ2-3
DNA: TGTGCCACCAGTGATTCTAGCGTGGAGGGCACAGATACGCAGTATTTT
CDR3: CATSDSSVEGTDTQYF

D: -
size: -
V: TRBV11-3
J: TRBJ2-1
DNA: TGTGCCAGCAGCTTAGCGGGGGTCTCCTACAATGAGCAGTTCTTC
CDR3: CASSLAGVSYNEQFF

D: TRBD1
size: few
V: TRBV19
J: TRBJ2-7
DNA: TGTGCCACCGGGACAGGGATCTACGAGCAGTACTTC
CDR3: CATGTGIYEQYF

D: TRBD1
size: -
V: TRBV7-2
J: TRBJ1-1
DNA: TGTGCCAGCAGTCGGGGGACAGAGAACACTGAAGCTTTCTTT
CDR3: CASSRGTENTEAFF

D: TRBD2
size: -
V: TRBV5-4
J: TRBJ2-5
DNA: TGTGCCAGCAGTTCGGCGGGGGAGGGATCAGAGACCCAGTACTTC
CDR3: CASSSAGEGSETQYF

D: -
size: -
V: TRBV5-5
J: TRBJ1-6
DNA: TGTGCCAGCAGCGGACAGTTGGAATCACCCCTCCACTTT
CDR3: CASSGQLESPLHF

D: -
size: -
V: TRBV19
J: TRBJ2-3
DNA: TGTGCCAGTAGTATAGACCTGGCGGCCAGCACAGATACGCAGTATTTT
CDR3: CASSIDLAASTDTQYF

D: TRBD1
size: -
V: TRBV9
J: TRBJ1-2
DNA: TGTGCCAGCAGCGTCCAGACAGGGGTCGGTAACTATGGCTACACCTTC
CDR3: CASSVQTGVGNYGYTF

D: TRBD1
size: -
V: TRBV2
J: TRBJ1-6
DNA: TGTGCCAGCAGTGTCGAGGGGGCTCTTAATTCACCCCTCCACTTT
CDR3: CASSVEGALNSPLHF

D: TRBD1
size: once
V: TRBV5-6
J: TRBJ1-2
DNA: TGTGCCAGCAGAAGGACAGGGGGGGACTATGGCTACACCTTC
CDR3: CASRRTGGDYGYTF

D: -
size: -
V: TRBV5-1
J: TRBJ2-3
DNA: TGCGCCACCAGCGTCGGGGGTTATTCTTCAGATACGCAGTATTTT
CDR3: CATSVGGYSSDTQYF

D: -
size: -
V: TRBV11-3
J: TRBJ2-7
DNA: TGTGCCAGCAGCTTAGACCCAACCTACGAGCAGTACTTC
CDR3: CASSLDPTYEQYF

D: TRBD1
size: -
V: TRBV5-6
J: TRBJ1-1
DNA: TGTGCCAGCAGCCTGGACAGGACTGAAGCTTTCTTT
CDR3: CASSLDRTEAFF

D: TRBD1
size: -
V: TRBV7-9
J: TRBJ2-3
DNA: TGTGCCAGCAGCCCACTCCGGGACAGCTCCACAGATACGCAGTATTTT
CDR3: CASSPLRDSSTDTQYF

D: TRBD2
size: -
V: TRBV5-1
J: TRBJ2-5
DNA: TGCGCCAGCAGCTTGAAGCCTAGCGGGGCCCAAGAGACCCAGTACTTC
CDR3: CASSLKPSGAQETQYF

D: TRBD1
size: -
V: TRBV20-1
J: TRBJ1-2
DNA: TGCAGTGCTACAGGGGGCATCGGCTACACCTTC
CDR3: CSATGGIGYTF

D: TRBD1
size: -
V: TRBV6-5
J: TRBJ1-2
DNA: TGTGCCAGCAGTTACCTGTCGACAGGGATGTTGGGCTACACCTTC
CDR3: CASSYLSTGMLGYTF